Each of the 9 T cell receptor beta chains below was sequenced from the same sample in a study of blood T cell repertoires in COVID-19. Data came from immunoSEQ multiplex PCR; TCRdb stores just in-frame clones and leaves some out. Among about 350,000 clones, about 90% were seen once, and the ten largest hold approximately 0.93%. The sequenced material came from PBMCs or T cells enriched from blood (not recorded which). All receptors come from a woman aged 25 to 39 who had been exposed to COVID-19.

V and J are TRBV9 and TRBJ2-4, with 15 nucleotides matching TRBD2. Trimming at V came to 2 bases and at J to 0 bases, leaving 6 bases not matched to a gene. There are 19 residues in the CDR3. Germline lookup yields CDR1 SGDLS and CDR2 YYNGEE. The CDR3 nucleotides read TGTGCCAGCAGCGTCGGACTAGCGGGAGGGGGGAAAGCCAAAAACATTCAGTACTTC. It specifies CASSVGLAGGGKAKNIQYF. The full variable domain, in which reference TRBV9 and TRBJ2-4 provide the parts outside the CDR3, is DSGVTQTPKHLITATGQRVTLRCSPRSGDLSVYWYQQSLDQGLQFLIQYYNGEERAKGNILERFSAQQFPDLHSELNLSSLELGDSALYFCASSVGLAGGGKAKNIQYFGAGTRLSVL.

The V call is TRBV11-3, the J call TRBJ2-1; D gene unclear. The V gene's germline CDR1 is SGHNT and CDR2 YENEEA. Trimming left V 5 bases short and J 5 bases short, with 25 bases between. The CDR3 spans 18 residues. CDR3 sequence: CASSLMRHRSRVDNEQFF. The CDR3 DNA is TGTGCCAGCAGCCTGATGCGCCATCGCTCACGTGTAGACAATGAGCAGTTCTTC.

This clone has just one count. V usage is TRBV19 and J usage is TRBJ1-6; a possible D gene is TRBD1 (6 bases). Trimming took off 6 bases at V and 4 bases at J, with 10 bases between the two ends. This CDR3 spans 14 amino acids. Germline V gives CDR1 LNHDA, CDR2 SQIVND (reference sequence). The CDR3 DNA sequence: TGTGCCAGTAGCCGGGACACTTATAATTCACCCCTCCACTTT. This translates into CASSRDTYNSPLHF.

This rearrangement joins TRBV25-1 to TRBJ2-4, with a tentative D call TRBD1 (6 bases). Germline V gene lookup returns CDR1 MGHDK and CDR2 SYGVNS. Deletions cut 8 bases from V and 2 bases from J, with 22 bases between. This CDR3 contains 17 residues. CDR3 nucleotide sequence: TGTGCCAGCGAACGAAAAACAGGGAGTGTGACCAAAAACATTCAGTACTTC. Its protein is CASERKTGSVTKNIQYF.

The chain combines TRBV14 with TRBJ2-6, with TRBD2 matching over 9 bases. CDR3 length equals 17 residues. Germline CDR1 and CDR2: SGHDN and FVKESK. The V segment lost 6 bases and the J segment 2 bases; nucleotides outside the gene matches: 8. Written as DNA, the CDR3 is TGTGCCAGCAGTCCGCGGGGGGGCCTGCCTGGGGCCAACGTCCTGACTTTC. Translating it yields CASSPRGGLPGANVLTF.

The CDR3: CSVEEKLVSVIDTQYF. The DNA for the CDR3 is TGCAGCGTTGAAGAGAAGCTAGTGAGCGTTATAGATACGCAGTATTTT. This chain links TRBV29-1 with TRBJ2-3; D unresolved. The CDR3 contains 16 residues. V was trimmed by 0 bases and J by 5 bases, leaving 18 bases between them. Germline CDR1 and CDR2: SQVTM and ANQGSEA.

The chain has TRBV9 and TRBJ1-1; TRBD1 is a possible D gene (5 bases). This CDR3 comprises 18 residues. Germline CDR1 reads SGDLS; CDR2 reads YYNGEE. V was clipped by 6 bases and J by 4 bases, with 28 bases between them. CDR3 DNA: TGTGCCAGCACCCTGCTGCGGGGGGGTAGGAGGGAGGGCACTGAAGCTTTCTTT. It is translated as CASTLLRGGRREGTEAFF.

This rearrangement joins TRBV19 to TRBJ2-5; TRBD1 agrees at 8 bases. Looked up from germline, CDR1 is LNHDA and CDR2 is SQIVND (reference sequence). This CDR3 has 15 amino acids. V dropped 6 bases and J dropped 2; count of bases not matched to a gene: 8. The CDR3: CASRQGAPPQETQYF. CDR3 nucleotides: TGTGCCAGTAGGCAGGGGGCCCCCCCACAAGAGACCCAGTACTTC. Full variable domain (remainder filled in from reference TRBV19 and TRBJ2-5): DGGITQSPKYLFRKEGQNVTLSCEQNLNHDAMYWYRQDPGQGLRLIYYSQIVNDFQKGDIAEGYSVSREKKESFPLTVTSAQKNPTAFYLCASRQGAPPQETQYFGPGTRLLVL.

The chain is built from TRBV18 and TRBJ2-1; weak D call: TRBD1 (7 bases). CDR3 length equals 17 residues. Trimming pared 4 bases from V and 0 bases from J, leaving 16 bases between. Germline V gene data show CDR1 as KGHSH and CDR2 as LQKENI. This CDR3 reads CASSLGQPGASYNEQFF. DNA for the CDR3: TGTGCCAGCTCACTGGGACAGCCGGGGGCCTCCTACAATGAGCAGTTCTTC.